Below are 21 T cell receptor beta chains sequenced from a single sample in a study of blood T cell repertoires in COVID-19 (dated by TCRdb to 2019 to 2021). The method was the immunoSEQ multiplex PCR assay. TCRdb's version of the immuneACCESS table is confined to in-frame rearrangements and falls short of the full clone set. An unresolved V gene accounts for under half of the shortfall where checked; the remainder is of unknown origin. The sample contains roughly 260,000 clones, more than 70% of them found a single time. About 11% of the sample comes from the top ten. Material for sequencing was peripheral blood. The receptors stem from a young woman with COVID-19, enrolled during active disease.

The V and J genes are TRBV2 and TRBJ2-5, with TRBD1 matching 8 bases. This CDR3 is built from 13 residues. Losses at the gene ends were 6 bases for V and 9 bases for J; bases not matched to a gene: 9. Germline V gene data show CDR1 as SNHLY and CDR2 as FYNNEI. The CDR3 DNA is TGTGCCAGCAGCAAGAACGAACAGGGGGCCCAGTACTTC. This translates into CASSKNEQGAQYF.

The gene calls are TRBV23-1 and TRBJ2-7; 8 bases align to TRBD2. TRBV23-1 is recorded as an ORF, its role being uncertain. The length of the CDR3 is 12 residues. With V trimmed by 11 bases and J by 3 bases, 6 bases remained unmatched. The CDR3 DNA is TGCGCCCGGCGGGAGGACCGCTACGAGCAGTACTTC. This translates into CARREDRYEQYF.

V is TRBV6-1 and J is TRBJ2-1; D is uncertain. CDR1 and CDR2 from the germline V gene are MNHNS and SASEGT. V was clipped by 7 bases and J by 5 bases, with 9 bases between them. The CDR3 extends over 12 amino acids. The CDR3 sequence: CASNESDNEQFF. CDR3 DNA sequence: TGTGCCAGCAATGAGTCGGACAATGAGCAGTTCTTC.

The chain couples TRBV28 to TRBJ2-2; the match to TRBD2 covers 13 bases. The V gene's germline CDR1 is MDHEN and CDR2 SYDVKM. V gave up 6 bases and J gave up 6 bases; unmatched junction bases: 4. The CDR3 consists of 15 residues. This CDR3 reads CASSWTSGSSGELFF. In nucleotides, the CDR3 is TGTGCCAGCAGCTGGACTAGCGGGAGTTCCGGGGAGCTGTTTTTT.

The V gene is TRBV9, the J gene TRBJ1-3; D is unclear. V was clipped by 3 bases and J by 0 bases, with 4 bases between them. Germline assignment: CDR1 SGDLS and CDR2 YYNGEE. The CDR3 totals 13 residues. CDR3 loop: CASSGDSGNTIYF. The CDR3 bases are TGTGCCAGCAGCGGCGACTCTGGAAACACCATATATTTT.

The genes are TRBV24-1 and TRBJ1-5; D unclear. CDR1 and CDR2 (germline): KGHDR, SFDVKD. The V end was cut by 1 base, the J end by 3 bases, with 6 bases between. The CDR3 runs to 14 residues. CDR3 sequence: CATSDFGDNQPQHF. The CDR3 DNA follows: TGTGCCACCAGTGATTTCGGGGACAATCAGCCCCAGCATTTT.

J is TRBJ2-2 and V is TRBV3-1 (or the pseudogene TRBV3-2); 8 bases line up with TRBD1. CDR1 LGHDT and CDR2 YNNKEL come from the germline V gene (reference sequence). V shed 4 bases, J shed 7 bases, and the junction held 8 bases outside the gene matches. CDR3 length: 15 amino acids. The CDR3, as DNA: TGTGCCAGCAGCCCACGGACAGGGTGGAACGGGGAGCTGTTTTTT. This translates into CASSPRTGWNGELFF.

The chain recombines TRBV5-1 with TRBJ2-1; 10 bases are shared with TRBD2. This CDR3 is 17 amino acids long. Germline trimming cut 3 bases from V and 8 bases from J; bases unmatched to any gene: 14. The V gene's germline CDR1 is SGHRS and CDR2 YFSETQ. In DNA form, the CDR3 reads TGCGCCAGCAGCTCCGTCCGGACTAGCGGAGTCGCAGATGAGCAGTTCTTC. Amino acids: CASSSVRTSGVADEQFF.

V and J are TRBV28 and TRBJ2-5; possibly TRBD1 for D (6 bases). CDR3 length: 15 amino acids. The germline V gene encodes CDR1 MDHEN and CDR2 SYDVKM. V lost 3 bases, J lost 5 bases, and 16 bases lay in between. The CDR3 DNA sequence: TGTGCCAGCAGTTTTGGGGGCCGCCCAGGGGAGACCCAGTACTTC. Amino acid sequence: CASSFGGRPGETQYF.

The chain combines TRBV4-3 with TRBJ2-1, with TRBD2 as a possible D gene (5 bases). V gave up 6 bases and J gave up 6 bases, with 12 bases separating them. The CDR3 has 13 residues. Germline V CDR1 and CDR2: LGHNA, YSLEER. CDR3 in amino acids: CASSEGRRNEQFF. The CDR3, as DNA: TGCGCCAGCAGTGAGGGCCGGCGCAATGAGCAGTTCTTC.

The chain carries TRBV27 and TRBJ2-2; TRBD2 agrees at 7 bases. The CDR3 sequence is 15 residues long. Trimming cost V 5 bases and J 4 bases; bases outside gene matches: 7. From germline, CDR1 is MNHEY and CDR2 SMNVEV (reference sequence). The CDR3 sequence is CASSLIAGGTGELFF. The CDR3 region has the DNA TGTGCCAGCAGTCTAATAGCGGGCGGCACCGGGGAGCTGTTTTTT.

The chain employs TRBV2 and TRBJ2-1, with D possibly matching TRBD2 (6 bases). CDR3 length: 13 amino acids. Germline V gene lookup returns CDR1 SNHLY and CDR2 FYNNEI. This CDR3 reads CANAWTGDNEQFF. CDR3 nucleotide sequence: TGTGCTAATGCCTGGACGGGGGACAATGAGCAGTTCTTC.

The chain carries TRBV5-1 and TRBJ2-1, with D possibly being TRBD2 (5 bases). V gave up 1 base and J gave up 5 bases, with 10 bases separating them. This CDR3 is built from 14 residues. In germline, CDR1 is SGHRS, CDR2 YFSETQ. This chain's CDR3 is CASSLQRTNNEQFF. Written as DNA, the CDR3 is TGCGCCAGCAGCTTGCAGCGGACCAACAATGAGCAGTTCTTC.

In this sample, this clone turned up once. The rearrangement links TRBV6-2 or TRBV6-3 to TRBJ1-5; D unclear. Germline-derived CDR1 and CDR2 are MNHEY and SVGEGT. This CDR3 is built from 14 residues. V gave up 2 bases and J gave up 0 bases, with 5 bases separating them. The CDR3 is CASSYVHSNQPQHF. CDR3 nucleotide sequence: TGTGCCAGCAGTTACGTTCATAGCAATCAGCCCCAGCATTTT.

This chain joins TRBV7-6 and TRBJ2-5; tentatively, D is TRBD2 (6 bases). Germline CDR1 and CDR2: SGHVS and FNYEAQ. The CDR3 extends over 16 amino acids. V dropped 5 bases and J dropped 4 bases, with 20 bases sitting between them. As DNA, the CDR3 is TGTGCCAGCAGCCTCCCGTCTGCGGGAAAGAGAGAGACCCAGTACTTC. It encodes CASSLPSAGKRETQYF.

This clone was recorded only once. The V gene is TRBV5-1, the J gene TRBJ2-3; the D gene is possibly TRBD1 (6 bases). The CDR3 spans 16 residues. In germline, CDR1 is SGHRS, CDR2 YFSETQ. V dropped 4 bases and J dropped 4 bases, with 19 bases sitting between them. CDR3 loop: CASSQEPQGEADTQYF. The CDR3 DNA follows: TGCGCCAGCAGCCAGGAGCCACAGGGTGAGGCAGATACGCAGTATTTT.

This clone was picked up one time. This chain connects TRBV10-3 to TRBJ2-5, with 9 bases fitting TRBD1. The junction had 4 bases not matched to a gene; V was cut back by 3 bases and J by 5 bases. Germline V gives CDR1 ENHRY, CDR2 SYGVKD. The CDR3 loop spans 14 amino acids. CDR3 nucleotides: TGTGCCATCAGTGAACAGGGGGCAGGCGAGACCCAGTACTTC. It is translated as CAISEQGAGETQYF.

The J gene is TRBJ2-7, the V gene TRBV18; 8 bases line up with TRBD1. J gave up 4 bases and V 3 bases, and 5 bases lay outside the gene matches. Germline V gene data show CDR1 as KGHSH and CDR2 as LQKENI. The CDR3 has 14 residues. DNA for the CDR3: TGTGCCAGCTCACCGGGGAACAGGGGGTACGAGCAGTACTTC. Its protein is CASSPGNRGYEQYF.

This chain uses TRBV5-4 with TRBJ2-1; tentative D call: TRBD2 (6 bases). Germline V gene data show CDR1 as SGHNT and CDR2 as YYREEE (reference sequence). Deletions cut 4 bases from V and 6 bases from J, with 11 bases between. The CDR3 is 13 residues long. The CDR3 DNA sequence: TGTGCCAGCAGCGGAGGGGTCGGCAATGAGCAGTTCTTC. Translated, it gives CASSGGVGNEQFF.

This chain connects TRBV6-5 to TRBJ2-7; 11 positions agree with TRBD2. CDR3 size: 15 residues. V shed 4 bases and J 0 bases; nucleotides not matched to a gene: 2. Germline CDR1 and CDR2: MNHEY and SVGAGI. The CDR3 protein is CASSFLAGGSYEQYF. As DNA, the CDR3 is TGTGCCAGCAGTTTTCTAGCGGGAGGCTCCTACGAGCAGTACTTC.

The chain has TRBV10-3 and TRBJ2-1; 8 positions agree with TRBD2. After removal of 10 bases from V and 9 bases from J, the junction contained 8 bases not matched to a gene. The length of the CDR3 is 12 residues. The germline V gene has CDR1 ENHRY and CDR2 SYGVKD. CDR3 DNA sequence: TGTGCCACCGGAGCGGGAGTAAGTGAGCAGTTCTTC. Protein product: CATGAGVSEQFF.